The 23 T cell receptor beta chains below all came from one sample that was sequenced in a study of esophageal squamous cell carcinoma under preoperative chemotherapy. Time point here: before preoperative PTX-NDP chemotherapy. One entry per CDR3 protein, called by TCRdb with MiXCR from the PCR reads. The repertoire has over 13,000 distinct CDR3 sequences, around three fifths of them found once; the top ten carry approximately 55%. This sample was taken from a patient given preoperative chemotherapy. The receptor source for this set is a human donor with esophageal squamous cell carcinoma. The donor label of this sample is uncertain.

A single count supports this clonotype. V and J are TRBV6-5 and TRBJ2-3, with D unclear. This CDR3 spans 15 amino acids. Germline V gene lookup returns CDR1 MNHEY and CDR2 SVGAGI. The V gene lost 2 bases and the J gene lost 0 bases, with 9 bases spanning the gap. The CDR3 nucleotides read TGTGCCAGCAGTTACCAGGAAAGAAGCACAGATACGCAGTATTTT. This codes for CASSYQERSTDTQYF.

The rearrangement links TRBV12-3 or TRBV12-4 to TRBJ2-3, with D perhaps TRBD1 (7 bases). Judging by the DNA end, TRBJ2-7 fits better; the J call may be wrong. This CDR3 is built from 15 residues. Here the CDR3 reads CASSFRGTATSEQYF. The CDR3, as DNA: TGTGCCAGCAGTTTTCGGGGGACAGCAACAAGCGAGCAGTACTTC.

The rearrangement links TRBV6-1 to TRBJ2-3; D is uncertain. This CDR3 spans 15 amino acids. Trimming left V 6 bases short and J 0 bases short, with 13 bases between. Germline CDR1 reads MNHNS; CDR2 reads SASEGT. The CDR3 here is CASRIEDVSTDTQYF. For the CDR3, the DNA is TGTGCCAGCAGAATCGAGGATGTGAGCACAGATACGCAGTATTTT.

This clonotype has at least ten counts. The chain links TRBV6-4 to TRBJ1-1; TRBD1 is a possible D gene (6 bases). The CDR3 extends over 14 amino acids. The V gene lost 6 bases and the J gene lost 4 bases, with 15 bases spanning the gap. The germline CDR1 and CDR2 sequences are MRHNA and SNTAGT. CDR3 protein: CASSPGGAGTEAFF. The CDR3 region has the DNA TGTGCCAGCAGCCCCGGGGGGGCGGGCACTGAAGCTTTCTTT.

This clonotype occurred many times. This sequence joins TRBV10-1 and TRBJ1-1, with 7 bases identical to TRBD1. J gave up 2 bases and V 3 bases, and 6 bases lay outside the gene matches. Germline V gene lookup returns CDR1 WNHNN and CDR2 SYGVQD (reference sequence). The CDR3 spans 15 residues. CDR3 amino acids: CASSDAGTANTEAFF. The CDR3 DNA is TGCGCCAGCAGTGATGCCGGGACAGCTAACACTGAAGCTTTCTTT.

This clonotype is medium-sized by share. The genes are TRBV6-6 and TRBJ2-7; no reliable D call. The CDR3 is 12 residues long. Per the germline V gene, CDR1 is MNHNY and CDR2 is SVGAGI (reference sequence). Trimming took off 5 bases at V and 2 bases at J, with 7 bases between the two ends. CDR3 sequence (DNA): TGTGCCAGCAGTAACAGACCCTACGAGCAGTACTTC. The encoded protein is CASSNRPYEQYF.

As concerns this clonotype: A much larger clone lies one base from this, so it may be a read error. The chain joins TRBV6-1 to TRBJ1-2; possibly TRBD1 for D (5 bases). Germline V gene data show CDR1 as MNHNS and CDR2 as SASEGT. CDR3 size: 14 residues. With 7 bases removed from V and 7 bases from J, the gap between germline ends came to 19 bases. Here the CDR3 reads CASTNVGGVTGYTF. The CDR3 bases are TGTGCCAGCACTAACGTTGGAGGGGTTACTGGCTACACCTTC.

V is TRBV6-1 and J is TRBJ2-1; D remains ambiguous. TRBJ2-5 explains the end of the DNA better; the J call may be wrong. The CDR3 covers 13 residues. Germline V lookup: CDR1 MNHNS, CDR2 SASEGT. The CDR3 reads CASRRHVQETQYF. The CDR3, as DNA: TGTGCCAGCAGGCGACATGTCCAAGAGACCCAGTACTTC.

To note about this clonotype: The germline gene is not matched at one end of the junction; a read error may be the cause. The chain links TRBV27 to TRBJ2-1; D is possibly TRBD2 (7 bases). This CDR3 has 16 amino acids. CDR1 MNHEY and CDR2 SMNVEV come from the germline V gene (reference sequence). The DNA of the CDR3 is TGTGCCAGTGGGGTGAGCGTAGGGGGGGACCCAGAGACCCAGTACTTT. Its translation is CASGVSVGGDPETQYF.

CDR3 amino acids: CASSVVVAGTQYF. In DNA form, the CDR3 reads TGTGCCAGCAGCGTAGTTGTGGCAGGGACGCAGTATTTT. The chain couples TRBV9 to TRBJ2-3; TRBD1 might be the D (5 bases). CDR1 and CDR2 (germline): SGDLS, YYNGEE. Trimming stripped 0 bases from V and 9 bases from J, with 11 bases between. This CDR3 has 13 residues. The full variable domain, completed using reference TRBV9 and TRBJ2-3, is DSGVTQTPKHLITATGQRVTLRCSPRSGDLSVYWYQQSLDQGLQFLIQYYNGEERAKGNILERFSAQQFPDLHSELNLSSLELGDSALYFCASSVVVAGTQYFGPGTRLTVL.

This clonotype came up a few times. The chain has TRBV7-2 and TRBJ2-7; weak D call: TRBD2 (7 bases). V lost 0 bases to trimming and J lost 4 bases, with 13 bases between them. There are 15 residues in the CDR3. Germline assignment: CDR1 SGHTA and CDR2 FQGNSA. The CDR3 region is CASSLARGASYEQYF. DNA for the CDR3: TGTGCCAGCAGCTTAGCCCGGGGGGCGTCTTACGAGCAGTACTTC.

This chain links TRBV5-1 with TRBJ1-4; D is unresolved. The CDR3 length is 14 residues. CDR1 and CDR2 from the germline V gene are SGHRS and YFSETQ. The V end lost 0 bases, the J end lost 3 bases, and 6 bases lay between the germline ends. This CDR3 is CASSLGGSNEKLFF. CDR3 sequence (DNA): TGCGCCAGCAGCTTGGGAGGGTCTAATGAAAAACTGTTTTTT.

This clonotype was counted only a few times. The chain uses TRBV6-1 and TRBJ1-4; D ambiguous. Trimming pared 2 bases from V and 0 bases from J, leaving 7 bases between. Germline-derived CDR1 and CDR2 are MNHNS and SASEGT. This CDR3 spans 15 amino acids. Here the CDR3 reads CASSEKGATNEKLFF. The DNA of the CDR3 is TGTGCCAGCAGTGAAAAAGGTGCAACTAATGAAAAACTGTTTTTT.

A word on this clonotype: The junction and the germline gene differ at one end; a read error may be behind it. The CDR3 nucleotides read TGTGCCAGCAGGCCCCTAGGGGGGAGTGGCCAAGAGACGCAGTACTTT. Residues: CASRPLGGSGQETQYF. The chain couples TRBV6-1 to TRBJ2-5; D may match TRBD1 or TRBD2 (6 bases each). CDR3 length equals 16 residues. Germline CDR1 is MNHNS and CDR2 is SASEGT.

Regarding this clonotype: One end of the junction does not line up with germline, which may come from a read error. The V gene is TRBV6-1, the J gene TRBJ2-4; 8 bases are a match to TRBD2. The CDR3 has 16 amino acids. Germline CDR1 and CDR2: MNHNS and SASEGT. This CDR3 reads CASSGTGGGAKNMQYF. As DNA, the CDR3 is TGTGCGAGCAGTGGCACGGGGGGGGGCGCCAAAAATATGCAGTACTTC.

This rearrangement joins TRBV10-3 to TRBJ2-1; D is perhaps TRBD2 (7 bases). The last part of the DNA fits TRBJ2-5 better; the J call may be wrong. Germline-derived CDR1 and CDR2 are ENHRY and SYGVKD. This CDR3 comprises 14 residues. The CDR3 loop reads CAGRGGGDEETQYF. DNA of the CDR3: TGTGCGGGGAGGGGGGGCGGTGACGAAGAGACCCAGTACTTC.

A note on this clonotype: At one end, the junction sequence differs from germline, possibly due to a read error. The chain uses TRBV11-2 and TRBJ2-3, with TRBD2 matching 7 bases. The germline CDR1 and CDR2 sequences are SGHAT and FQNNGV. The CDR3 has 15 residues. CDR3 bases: TGTGCCAGGAGCTTAGACGGGGGGAACAAAGATACGCAGTATTTT. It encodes CARSLDGGNKDTQYF.

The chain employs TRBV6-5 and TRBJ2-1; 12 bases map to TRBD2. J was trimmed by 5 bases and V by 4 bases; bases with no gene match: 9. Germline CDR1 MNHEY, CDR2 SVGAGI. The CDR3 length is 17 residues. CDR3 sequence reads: CASSSLAGGPADNEQFF. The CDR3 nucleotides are TGTGCCAGCAGTTCGCTAGCGGGGGGGCCAGCCGACAATGAGCAGTTCTTC.

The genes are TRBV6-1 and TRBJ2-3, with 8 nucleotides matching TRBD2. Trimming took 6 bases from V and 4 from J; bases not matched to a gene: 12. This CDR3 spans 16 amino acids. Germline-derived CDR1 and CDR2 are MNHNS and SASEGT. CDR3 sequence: CASRRNRGGGADTQYF. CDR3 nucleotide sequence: TGTGCCAGCAGGCGCAACCGGGGGGGTGGGGCAGATACGCAGTATTTT.

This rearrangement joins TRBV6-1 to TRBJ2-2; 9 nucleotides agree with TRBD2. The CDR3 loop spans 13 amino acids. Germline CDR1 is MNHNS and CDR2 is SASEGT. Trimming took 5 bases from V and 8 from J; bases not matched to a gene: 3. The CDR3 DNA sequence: TGTGCCAGCAGTACCACTAGCGGGGGGGAGCTGTTTTTT. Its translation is CASSTTSGGELFF.

This CDR3 is CASSLSASWTNSYEQYF. For the CDR3, the DNA is TGTGCCAGCAGCTTATCGGCCTCATGGACAAACTCCTACGAGCAGTACTTC. This chain uses TRBV7-2 with TRBJ2-7, with a tentative D call TRBD1 (5 bases). Between the trimmed V and J ends, which lost 2 bases and 0 bases, there was a span of 17 bases. The CDR3 is made up of 17 amino acids. Germline-derived CDR1 and CDR2 are SGHTA and FQGNSA.

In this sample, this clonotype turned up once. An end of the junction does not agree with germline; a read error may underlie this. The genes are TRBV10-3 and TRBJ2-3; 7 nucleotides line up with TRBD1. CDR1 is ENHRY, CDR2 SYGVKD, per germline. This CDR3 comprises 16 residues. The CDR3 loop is CASSVSKDMNTGAQYF. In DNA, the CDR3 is TGTGCCAGCAGTGTGTCGAAGGACATGAACACAGGGGCGCAGTATTTT.

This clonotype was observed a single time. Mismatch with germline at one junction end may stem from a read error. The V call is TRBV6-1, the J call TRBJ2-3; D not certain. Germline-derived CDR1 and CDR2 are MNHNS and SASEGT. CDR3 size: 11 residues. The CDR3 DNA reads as TGTGCCAGCAACTCCAGAAACACGCAGTACTTT. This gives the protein CASNSRNTQYF.